These 29 T cell receptor beta chains were sequenced from one sample in a study of T cells in Graves' hyperthyroidism and ophthalmopathy. Amplified TCR beta CDR3 regions came from RNA transcripts. Carried out on the TCR CDR3, a first-round RT-PCR used the HTBI primer set. TCRdb itself ran the multiplex PCR reads through MiXCR, one entry per CDR3 protein. Seen here are 250,000 to 300,000 distinct CDR3 sequences, around 15% observed once, and the top ten hold 7.9%. Source material: blood. These receptors were obtained from a woman aged 40 to 49 with Graves' hyperthyroidism.

This clonotype was counted at least ten times. This chain links TRBV2 with TRBJ1-1; TRBD1 agrees at 7 bases. V gave up 6 bases and J gave up 0 bases; unmatched junction bases: 7. This CDR3 is 15 amino acids long. CDR1 is SNHLY and CDR2 is FYNNEI in the germline V gene. The CDR3 DNA follows: TGTGCCAGCAGCCTGGGACAGCTCATGAACACTGAAGCTTTCTTT. This sequence encodes CASSLGQLMNTEAFF.

This clonotype was detected ten times or more. The V gene is TRBV24-1, the J gene TRBJ2-7, with a weak D call TRBD2 (6 bases). The CDR3 runs to 13 residues. V gave up 1 base and J gave up 7 bases, with 10 bases separating them. The germline V gene encodes CDR1 KGHDR and CDR2 SFDVKD. CDR3 coding DNA: TGTGCCACCAGTGATTTTAACGGAGGGGAGCAGTACTTC. It is translated as CATSDFNGGEQYF.

There are many counts of this clonotype. The rearrangement links TRBV28 to TRBJ2-7; 13 nucleotides align to TRBD2. V was pared by 5 bases and J by 4 bases, with 5 bases of the junction left unmatched. CDR1 is MDHEN, CDR2 SYDVKM, per germline. The CDR3 loop spans 15 amino acids. The CDR3 protein is CASSRGTSGKYEQYF. Written as DNA, the CDR3 is TGTGCCAGCAGTCGCGGGACTAGCGGGAAATACGAGCAGTACTTC.

The chain is built from TRBV20-1 and TRBJ1-5; tentatively, D is TRBD1 (6 bases). The CDR3 consists of 14 residues. V lost 7 bases to trimming and J lost 2 bases, with 15 bases between them. From germline, CDR1 is DFQATT and CDR2 SNEGSKA (reference sequence). The CDR3 coding sequence is TGCAGTGTTAAGACAGGTTCGGGCAATCAGCCCCAGCATTTT. Residues: CSVKTGSGNQPQHF.

This clonotype showed up many times. The chain carries TRBV28 and TRBJ1-1, with D hard to call. From germline, CDR1 is MDHEN and CDR2 SYDVKM. V was trimmed by 1 base and J by 7 bases, leaving 7 bases between them. The CDR3 sequence is 12 residues long. The CDR3, as DNA: TGTGCCAGCAGTTTATTATCCCGTGAAGCTTTCTTT. Its protein is CASSLLSREAFF.

CDR3 sequence: CASSHLATSYNEQFF. The CDR3 DNA reads TGCGCCAGCAGCCACCTAGCGACCTCTTACAATGAGCAGTTCTTC. The genes are TRBV4-1 and TRBJ2-1; maybe TRBD2 (6 bases). This CDR3 contains 15 residues. Deletions cut 3 bases from V and 4 bases from J, with 13 bases between. CDR1 and CDR2 (germline): MGHRA, YSYEKL.

Ten or more counts support this clonotype. The chain uses TRBV12-3 or TRBV12-4 and TRBJ2-1, with D possibly being TRBD2 (6 bases). The CDR3 length is 19 residues. V was pared by 5 bases and J by 4 bases, with 27 bases between. The CDR3, as DNA: TGTGCCAGCAGTCCATCCCGCGGGGCGGAAGTTAATACATACAATGAGCAGTTCTTC. It codes for CASSPSRGAEVNTYNEQFF.

This clonotype was seen a few times. The chain is built from TRBV6-1 and TRBJ2-5, with D uncertain. Germline CDR1 and CDR2: MNHNS and SASEGT. The CDR3 is 12 amino acids. Trimming left V 7 bases short and J 2 bases short, with 8 bases between. CDR3 region: CASKRSQETQYF. The CDR3 bases are TGTGCCAGCAAGCGATCTCAAGAGACCCAGTACTTC.

This clonotype was found many times. J is TRBJ1-5 and V is TRBV20-1; 7 nucleotides match TRBD1. This CDR3 has 14 residues. V dropped 6 bases and J dropped 2; count of bases not matched to a gene: 7. CDR1 is DFQATT and CDR2 is SNEGSKA in the germline V gene (reference sequence). The CDR3 nucleotides are TGCAGTGCCACGGGACAGCTGGGCAATCAGCCCCAGCATTTT. Protein sequence: CSATGQLGNQPQHF.

This clonotype was seen repeatedly, ten times or more. The genes are TRBV3-1 and TRBJ1-1; D possibly corresponds to TRBD1 (5 bases). Trimming removed 0 bases at V and 0 bases at J, with 11 bases between. The germline CDR1 and CDR2 sequences are LGHDT and YNNKEL (reference sequence). The CDR3 is made up of 16 amino acids. The CDR3 sequence: CASSQEGRGLNTEAFF. DNA for the CDR3: TGTGCCAGCAGCCAAGAGGGACGCGGGTTGAACACTGAAGCTTTCTTT.

This clonotype has at least ten counts. V and J are TRBV27 and TRBJ2-2, with 14 bases identical to TRBD2. This CDR3 spans 18 amino acids. The V gene's germline CDR1 is MNHEY and CDR2 SMNVEV (reference sequence). V gave up 6 bases and J gave up 5 bases; unmatched junction bases: 11. CDR3 sequence (DNA): TGTGCCAGCAGATCCGGGACTAGCGGGAGACCCCAGACCGGGGAGCTGTTTTTT. Protein: CASRSGTSGRPQTGELFF.

This clonotype was picked up many times. The chain carries TRBV6-1 and TRBJ1-5, with a tentative D call TRBD1 (5 bases). With 6 bases removed from V and 4 bases from J, the gap between germline ends came to 16 bases. This CDR3 has 15 amino acids. Germline CDR1 is MNHNS and CDR2 is SASEGT. For the CDR3, the DNA is TGTGCCAGCAGCCGAGGGGCGGGGAAGAATCAGCCCCAGCATTTT. It codes for CASSRGAGKNQPQHF.

This clonotype was observed many times. The chain couples TRBV3-1 to TRBJ1-4, with D unresolved. This CDR3 is built from 13 residues. CDR1 and CDR2 (germline): LGHDT, YNNKEL (reference sequence). Deletions cut 5 bases from V and 5 bases from J, with 9 bases between. The CDR3 DNA sequence: TGTGCCAGCAGCAGGTCCGAAAATGAAAAACTGTTTTTT. Amino acid sequence: CASSRSENEKLFF.

As for this clonotype: It may be a read error: a sequence one base away is much more abundant. The rearrangement uses TRBV9 and TRBJ2-5, with 16 bases aligning to TRBD2. The CDR3 length is 19 residues. CDR1 is SGDLS, CDR2 YYNGEE, per germline. This chain's CDR3 is CASSSRPGLAGGGRESQYF. In DNA, the CDR3 is TGTGCCAGCAGTTCAAGACCGGGACTAGCGGGAGGGGGAAGAGAGAGCCAGTACTTC.

In this sample, this clonotype turned up many times. V is TRBV28 and J is TRBJ2-1; D gene uncertain. The CDR3 length is 12 residues. CDR1 and CDR2 (germline): MDHEN, SYDVKM. V lost 6 bases and J lost 9, with 12 bases in between. DNA for the CDR3: TGTGCCAGCAGCCCCCTTTTCCGTGAGCAGTTCTTC. Its translation is CASSPLFREQFF.

This clonotype has ten or more counts. The chain is built from TRBV11-3 and TRBJ2-1, with 8 bases fitting TRBD2. Germline V gene lookup returns CDR1 SGHNT and CDR2 YENEEA. V gave up 1 base and J gave up 6 bases; unmatched junction bases: 8. The CDR3 extends over 16 amino acids. The CDR3 spells CASSLVEREYVNEQFF. DNA for the CDR3: TGTGCCAGCAGCTTAGTTGAGCGGGAGTACGTCAATGAGCAGTTCTTC. Full variable domain (remainder filled in from reference TRBV11-3 and TRBJ2-1): EAGVVQSPRYKIIEKKQPVAFWCNPISGHNTLYWYLQNLGQGPELLIRYENEEAVDDSQLPKDRFSAERLKGVDSTLKIQPAELGDSAVYLCASSLVEREYVNEQFFGPGTRLTVL.

In this sample, this clonotype turned up a few times. V usage is TRBV7-2 and J usage is TRBJ2-5, with 15 nucleotides matching TRBD2. The CDR3 extends over 19 amino acids. The J segment lost 4 bases and the V segment lost 6 bases, leaving 15 bases of the junction unmatched. Germline-derived CDR1 and CDR2 are SGHTA and FQGNSA. Written as DNA, the CDR3 is TGTGCCAGCAGTCGGGGGACTAGCGGGAGGTTGACGGTAGGAGAGACCCAGTACTTC. This sequence encodes CASSRGTSGRLTVGETQYF.

This clonotype was picked up many times. This chain uses TRBV24-1 with TRBJ2-5, with D unclear. V lost 7 bases and J lost 3, with 14 bases in between. The CDR3 loop spans 14 amino acids. CDR1 KGHDR and CDR2 SFDVKD come from the germline V gene. DNA of the CDR3: TGTGCCACCAGCAAAGGCGGCAGAGAAGAGACCCAGTACTTC. This encodes CATSKGGREETQYF.

This clonotype was picked up many times. The chain is built from TRBV12-5 and TRBJ2-1; TRBD2 might be the D (6 bases). This CDR3 contains 15 residues. Germline V gene lookup returns CDR1 LGHNT and CDR2 FRNRAP. Trimming pared 1 base from V and 7 bases from J, leaving 14 bases between. The CDR3 bases are TGTGCTAGTGGTTTGGGTGGCGGGAAGGGGAATGAGCAGTTCTTC. Its translation: CASGLGGGKGNEQFF. Complete variable domain (other parts from reference TRBV12-5 and TRBJ2-1): DARVTQTPRHKVTEMGQEVTMRCQPILGHNTVFWYRQTMMQGLELLAYFRNRAPLDDSGMPKDRFSAEMPDATLATLKIQPSEPRDSAVYFCASGLGGGKGNEQFFGPGTRLTVL.

The table lists this clonotype with a few counts. The CDR3 is CASSFSSGLAENYNEQFF. In DNA, the CDR3 is TGTGCCAGCAGCTTCTCCTCAGGACTAGCGGAGAACTACAATGAGCAGTTCTTC. This chain joins TRBV7-9 and TRBJ2-1; 10 bases agree with TRBD2. The trim removed 3 bases at V and 3 bases at J, leaving 11 bases unmatched. The CDR3 contains 18 residues. Germline-derived CDR1 and CDR2 are SEHNR and FQNEAQ (reference sequence).

This clonotype was counted many times. The chain is built from TRBV12-3 or TRBV12-4 and TRBJ1-5, with 9 bases identical to TRBD1. J lost 7 bases, V lost 4 bases, and 2 bases had no gene match. The CDR3 sequence is 13 residues long. The CDR3 DNA sequence: TGTGCCAGCAGTTCACAGGGGGCACAGCCCCAGCATTTT. Protein product: CASSSQGAQPQHF.

This clonotype was counted a few times. This chain links TRBV7-9 with TRBJ1-2, with TRBD1 matching 8 bases. The CDR3 loop spans 13 amino acids. Germline V lookup: CDR1 SEHNR, CDR2 FQNEAQ (reference sequence). The J segment lost 7 bases and the V segment lost 6 bases, leaving 7 bases of the junction unmatched. The DNA for the CDR3 is TGTGCCAGCAGACCAGGGGGCGCTAGTGGCTACACCTTC. This codes for CASRPGGASGYTF.

The sample holds many counts of this clonotype. The chain combines TRBV15 with TRBJ1-5; the D gene is possibly TRBD1 (5 bases). V lost 7 bases, J lost 0 bases, and 10 bases lay in between. Germline loops: CDR1 LNHNV, CDR2 YYDKDF (reference sequence). This CDR3 comprises 14 residues. The CDR3 region has the DNA TGTGCCACCACCGAGGGGTTTAGCAATCAGCCCCAGCATTTT. It is translated as CATTEGFSNQPQHF.

This clonotype was seen repeatedly, ten times or more. This rearrangement joins TRBV5-1 to TRBJ2-7, with TRBD1 identical over 8 bases. The CDR3 loop spans 13 amino acids. The germline gives CDR1 SGHRS, CDR2 YFSETQ. CDR3 region: CASRQGSSDEQYF. Here the CDR3 DNA reads TGCGCGTCCCGACAGGGGTCCAGTGACGAGCAGTACTTC.

This chain joins TRBV7-9 and TRBJ2-7; D gene ambiguous. Germline loops: CDR1 SEHNR, CDR2 FQNEAQ (reference sequence). V was cut by 0 bases and J by 0 bases, with 15 bases left in between. This CDR3 region has 17 residues. CDR3 sequence: CASSLAPGLVDSYEQYF. The CDR3 nucleotides read TGTGCCAGCAGCTTAGCCCCAGGTCTAGTTGACTCCTACGAGCAGTACTTC.

This clonotype was counted at least ten times. V is TRBV10-2 and J is TRBJ2-3, with 7 bases that match TRBD2. In germline, CDR1 is WSHSY, CDR2 SAAADI. This CDR3 has 14 residues. J was trimmed by 5 bases and V by 6 bases; bases with no gene match: 8. This CDR3 reads CASRPSGVGDTQYF. Written as DNA, the CDR3 is TGCGCCAGCAGGCCTAGCGGAGTGGGAGATACGCAGTATTTT.

In its sample, this clonotype was seen many times. A single base separates this from a much larger clone, so it may be a read error. The chain links TRBV7-9 to TRBJ2-5; no definite D call. CDR1 is SEHNR, CDR2 FQNEAQ, per germline (reference sequence). V gave up 2 bases and J gave up 1 base, with 2 bases separating them. The CDR3 loop spans 12 amino acids. The CDR3 DNA follows: TGTGCCAGCAGCTTATTCCAAGAGACCCAGTACTTC. Translating gives CASSLFQETQYF. The complete variable domain, with remaining parts taken from reference TRBV7-9 and TRBJ2-5, reads DTGVSQNPRHKITKRGQNVTFRCDPISEHNRLYWYRQTLGQGPEFLTYFQNEAQLEKSRLLSDRFSAERPKGSFSTLEIQRTEQGDSAMYLCASSLFQETQYFGPGTRLLVL.

This clonotype was seen ten or more times. V is TRBV20-1 and J is TRBJ2-3; D gene uncertain. This CDR3 has 10 amino acids. Germline V gives CDR1 DFQATT, CDR2 SNEGSKA (reference sequence). Deletions cut 3 bases from V and 8 bases from J, with 6 bases between. This CDR3 reads CSASFRTQYF. The CDR3 coding sequence is TGCAGTGCTAGCTTTCGTACGCAGTATTTT.

At least ten counts were recorded for this clonotype. The chain is built from TRBV12-3 or TRBV12-4 and TRBJ2-7, with 11 bases fitting TRBD2. The CDR3 totals 15 residues. The V segment lost 6 bases and the J segment 4 bases; nucleotides outside the gene matches: 8. The CDR3 nucleotides are TGTGCCAGCAGCCAACCGGGACTAGCGGCTTACGAGCAGTACTTC. It yields the protein CASSQPGLAAYEQYF.